The clone carrying this T cell receptor (beta chain) was found many times. What it binds is unknown. TCRdb recomputed calls from the 5' RACE reads with MiXCR, one row per CDR3 protein. The sample has some 200,000 distinct CDR3 sequences, more than 5.5% seen once. The data belong to a study of CD8 T cells in ankylosing spondylitis. Germline CDR1 ENHRY, CDR2 SYGVKD. This CDR3 is built from 14 residues. With 3 bases clipped from V and 6 bases from J, the junction kept 7 bases outside the gene matches. Overall study findings and caveats: A TCR beta motif of several highly homologous variants appeared characteristic of ankylosing spondylitis blood.

The sequencing sample was made of blood, either unsorted or a sorted T cell fraction (not recorded which). The rearrangement uses TRBV10-3 and TRBJ2-7, with 8 positions matching TRBD1. The source of this sequence is a male donor with ankylosing spondylitis. The CDR3 is CAISERTGSVEQYF. CDR3 in DNA: TGTGCCATCAGTGAAAGGACAGGGTCGGTCGAGCAGTACTTC.